The 30 T cell receptor beta chains presented below share a single source sample, sequenced in a study of OX40 agonist ivuxolimab in advanced cancers. Using immunoSEQ multiplex PCR, the repertoire was profiled, and TCRdb retains in-frame clones only, with some absent. The sample contains around 58,000 clones, around 87% of which appear only once. The specimen was CD4+ or CD8+ T cells sorted from blood, collected in a trial of the OX40 agonist ivuxolimab. These receptors were obtained from an adult with an advanced solid tumor such as melanoma, head and neck, liver or kidney cancer.

The V gene is TRBV6-1, the J gene TRBJ1-5; weak D call: TRBD1 (5 bases). This CDR3 has 14 residues. The V gene's germline CDR1 is MNHNS and CDR2 SASEGT. Trimming removed 8 bases from V and 0 bases from J, with 11 bases in between. The CDR3 spells CASGDSHSNQPQHF. The CDR3 DNA sequence: TGTGCCAGCGGCGACAGCCATAGCAATCAGCCCCAGCATTTT.

This rearrangement joins TRBV4-1 to TRBJ2-5; a possible D gene is TRBD2 (5 bases). Per the germline V gene, CDR1 is MGHRA and CDR2 is YSYEKL. The CDR3 consists of 15 residues. The V and J ends lost 1 base and 7 bases respectively, with 16 bases between them. In DNA form, the CDR3 reads TGCGCCAGCAGCCAAGTAGAGGTAGTTGAGGGGACCCAGTACTTC. Translation: CASSQVEVVEGTQYF.

The gene calls are TRBV7-2 and TRBJ1-2; D is perhaps TRBD1 (6 bases). The CDR3 consists of 14 residues. Germline CDR1 and CDR2: SGHTA and FQGNSA. Deletions cut 3 bases from V and 3 bases from J, with 11 bases between. DNA of the CDR3: TGTGCCAGCAGCTTTTATGGGGGCGACTATGGCTACACCTTC. Translating gives CASSFYGGDYGYTF.

The V gene is TRBV5-1, the J gene TRBJ2-7; the match to TRBD2 covers 9 bases. CDR3 size: 15 residues. V dropped 0 bases and J dropped 2; count of bases not matched to a gene: 3. The germline gives CDR1 SGHRS, CDR2 YFSETQ. This chain's CDR3 is CASSLGLAGTYEQYF. CDR3 nucleotides: TGCGCCAGCAGCTTGGGTCTAGCGGGAACCTACGAGCAGTACTTC.

The chain employs TRBV6-1 and TRBJ2-5; tentatively, D is TRBD2 (5 bases). The CDR3 has 13 residues. Trimming removed 3 bases from V and 2 bases from J, with 7 bases in between. The germline V gene has CDR1 MNHNS and CDR2 SASEGT. This chain's CDR3 is CASSDGLQETQYF. CDR3 sequence (DNA): TGTGCCAGCAGTGATGGACTGCAAGAGACCCAGTACTTC.

V is TRBV28 and J is TRBJ1-1; the D gene is possibly TRBD1 (5 bases). The V gene lost 3 bases and the J gene lost 0 bases, with 17 bases spanning the gap. Germline CDR1 and CDR2: MDHEN and SYDVKM. This CDR3 region has 17 residues. The CDR3 DNA sequence: TGTGCCAGCAGTTTCCTTAGCCGGGGGGGGATGAACACTGAAGCTTTCTTT. Encoded protein: CASSFLSRGGMNTEAFF.

The gene calls are TRBV5-8 and TRBJ1-3, with D tentatively TRBD1 (5 bases). This CDR3 spans 14 amino acids. Between the trimmed V and J ends, which lost 0 bases and 4 bases, there was a span of 8 bases. The germline V gene has CDR1 SGHTS and CDR2 YDEGEE. The CDR3 DNA reads TGTGCCAGCAGCTTGGAAGGGGAAGGAAACACCATATATTTT. This encodes CASSLEGEGNTIYF.

The chain couples TRBV10-1 to TRBJ2-5; tentatively, D is TRBD2 (6 bases). Trimming removed 3 bases at V and 5 bases at J, with 13 bases between. Germline lookup yields CDR1 WNHNN and CDR2 SYGVQD (reference sequence). CDR3 length: 14 residues. The CDR3 sequence: CASSEGTPKETQYF. The CDR3 DNA reads TGCGCCAGCAGTGAAGGGACTCCCAAGGAGACCCAGTACTTC.

This chain connects TRBV4-2 to TRBJ2-1; D tentatively fits TRBD1 or TRBD2 (5 bases each). Germline loops: CDR1 LGHNA, CDR2 YNFKEQ. Between the trimmed V and J ends, which lost 4 bases and 5 bases, there was a span of 15 bases. This CDR3 spans 15 amino acids. CDR3 sequence (DNA): TGTGCCAGCAGCCCTCGGGTGGGACCCAACAATGAGCAGTTCTTC. Translation: CASSPRVGPNNEQFF.

V gene TRBV6-5 combines with J gene TRBJ2-5; tentatively, D is TRBD2 (5 bases). The CDR3 length is 14 residues. From germline, CDR1 is MNHEY and CDR2 SVGAGI. The V gene lost 2 bases and the J gene lost 5 bases, with 12 bases spanning the gap. The DNA for the CDR3 is TGTGCCAGCAGTTACACTAGAATGAGGGAGACCCAGTACTTC. This gives the protein CASSYTRMRETQYF.

This rearrangement joins TRBV6-1 to TRBJ1-2; D gene unclear. Looked up from germline, CDR1 is MNHNS and CDR2 is SASEGT. Trimming took off 7 bases at V and 6 bases at J, with 18 bases between the two ends. CDR3 size: 14 residues. The CDR3 region is CASKLSLGSDGYTF. For the CDR3, the DNA is TGTGCCAGCAAACTATCATTGGGTAGCGATGGCTACACCTTC.

The genes are TRBV5-1 and TRBJ2-7, with 7 bases lining up with TRBD1. V shed 3 bases, J shed 0 bases, and the junction held 9 bases outside the gene matches. Germline CDR1 is SGHRS and CDR2 is YFSETQ. The CDR3 spans 16 residues. DNA for the CDR3: TGCGCCAGCAGCTCAGGTGGTTCAGGGGGCTCCTACGAGCAGTACTTC. Residues: CASSSGGSGGSYEQYF.

The V gene is TRBV28, the J gene TRBJ2-2, with D possibly TRBD1 on 6 matching bases. The V end was cut by 5 bases, the J end by 4 bases, with 14 bases between. CDR3 size: 15 residues. Germline assignment: CDR1 MDHEN and CDR2 SYDVKM. This CDR3 is CASSPNRASTGELFF. CDR3 coding DNA: TGTGCCAGCAGTCCAAACAGGGCCAGCACCGGGGAGCTGTTTTTT.

This clone has a handful of counts. V gene TRBV30 combines with J gene TRBJ1-4; TRBD1 aligns across 8 bases. This CDR3 region has 14 residues. J gave up 5 bases and V 4 bases, and 6 bases lay outside the gene matches. Germline lookup yields CDR1 GTSNPN and CDR2 SVGIG (reference sequence). The CDR3 coding sequence is TGTGCCTGGAAGAGGGACAGGAAGAATGAAAAACTGTTTTTT. It translates to CAWKRDRKNEKLFF. Drawing the rest from reference TRBV30 and TRBJ1-4, the complete variable domain is SQTIHQWPATLVQPVGSPLSLECTVEGTSNPNLYWYRQAAGRGLQLLFYSVGIGQISSEVPQNLSASRPQDRQFILSSKKLLLSDSGFYLCAWKRDRKNEKLFFGSGTQLSVL.

The chain recombines TRBV28 with TRBJ2-3, with 11 bases lining up with TRBD2. The germline V gene has CDR1 MDHEN and CDR2 SYDVKM. The CDR3 spans 15 residues. V lost 10 bases, J lost 5 bases, and 11 bases stayed unmatched. The CDR3 loop reads CATQGLAASGDTQYF. CDR3 DNA: TGTGCCACCCAGGGACTAGCGGCCTCAGGAGATACGCAGTATTTT.

The CDR3 protein is CAIGPHRGYEQYF. DNA for the CDR3: TGTGCCATCGGACCACACAGGGGATACGAGCAGTACTTC. This chain connects TRBV10-3 to TRBJ2-7; 7 nucleotides line up with TRBD1. CDR3 length equals 13 residues. The germline gives CDR1 ENHRY, CDR2 SYGVKD. Unmatched junction bases numbered 8, after V lost 8 bases and J lost 4 bases.

The rearrangement joins TRBV7-2 to TRBJ2-5; D not resolved. Deletions cut 3 bases from V and 3 bases from J, with 5 bases between. The germline gives CDR1 SGHTA, CDR2 FQGNSA. The CDR3 has 12 residues. The DNA for the CDR3 is TGTGCCAGCAGCTTCTGGGAAGAGACCCAGTACTTC. Translation gives CASSFWEETQYF.

The V gene is TRBV12-5, the J gene TRBJ2-3; no definite D call. This CDR3 comprises 18 residues. CDR1 is LGHNT, CDR2 FRNRAP, per germline. Trimming took off 3 bases at V and 0 bases at J, with 19 bases between the two ends. CDR3 DNA: TGTGCTAGTGGTTTTGGGCGCGGTCTTTCCTCTAGCACAGATACGCAGTATTTT. Its protein is CASGFGRGLSSSTDTQYF.

The CDR3 DNA is TGTGCCAGCAGTGAACTCCAAAAAGGGCGAGATACGCAGTATTTT. Its protein is CASSELQKGRDTQYF. The J gene is TRBJ2-3, the V gene TRBV2, with D unresolved. The germline gives CDR1 SNHLY, CDR2 FYNNEI. The ends were cut back, 2 bases at V and 5 bases at J, with 14 bases in the middle. CDR3 length: 15 amino acids. Full variable domain (remainder filled in from reference TRBV2 and TRBJ2-3): EPEVTQTPSHQVTQMGQEVILRCVPISNHLYFYWYRQILGQKVEFLVSFYNNEISEKSEIFDDQFSVERPDGSNFTLKIRSTKLEDSAMYFCASSELQKGRDTQYFGPGTRLTVL.

V and J are TRBV19 and TRBJ2-2; the D is unclear. CDR3 length equals 16 residues. CDR1 and CDR2 (germline): LNHDA, SQIVND (reference sequence). V gave up 0 bases and J gave up 5 bases, with 13 bases separating them. In DNA form, the CDR3 reads TGTGCCAGTAGTATAGAGGGCTCCCCAGGAACCGGGGAGCTGTTTTTT. Amino acid sequence: CASSIEGSPGTGELFF.

Of note for this clone: One end of the junction does not line up with germline, which may come from a read error. The sample carries other DNA sequences with the same CDR3. The DNA for the CDR3 is TGTGCTAGCTCTCCTTCCGACAGTCGGGGCTACACCTTC. Its protein product is CASSPSDSRGYTF. This chain uses TRBV18 with TRBJ1-2; D may be TRBD1 (5 bases). Germline V gene data show CDR1 as KGHSH and CDR2 as LQKENI. This CDR3 contains 13 residues.

The rearrangement joins TRBV27 to TRBJ1-6; D uncertain. V was cut by 7 bases and J by 6 bases, with 10 bases left in between. Germline V CDR1 and CDR2: MNHEY, SMNVEV (reference sequence). This CDR3 comprises 13 residues. The CDR3 DNA sequence: TGTGCCAGCACCGAGACTGGTAATTCACCCCTCCACTTT. Residues: CASTETGNSPLHF.

The chain couples TRBV6-5 to TRBJ2-4; D remains unclear. The CDR3 contains 16 residues. Germline CDR1 reads MNHEY; CDR2 reads SVGAGI. V was trimmed by 0 bases and J by 1 base, leaving 10 bases between them. The CDR3: CASSYSIPRAKNIQYF. The CDR3 DNA reads as TGTGCCAGCAGTTACTCGATCCCCAGGGCCAAAAACATTCAGTACTTC.

This clone came up once. The chain employs TRBV4-1 and TRBJ2-1, with D possibly TRBD1 on 6 matching bases. Trimming took 1 base from V and 4 from J, leaving 17 bases between them. The CDR3 extends over 17 amino acids. The germline CDR1 and CDR2 sequences are MGHRA and YSYEKL. In nucleotides, the CDR3 is TGCGCCAGCAGCCAAGGGTCCGGGACAAAAGTTTACAATGAGCAGTTCTTC. Translating it yields CASSQGSGTKVYNEQFF.

The chain links TRBV5-5 to TRBJ2-1, with 9 nucleotides matching TRBD2. The germline CDR1 and CDR2 sequences are SGHKS and YYEKEE (reference sequence). The CDR3 totals 14 residues. V lost 0 bases to trimming and J lost 15 bases; unmatched junction nucleotides: 10. The CDR3 nucleotides are TGTGCCAGCAGCTTGGCCCTTAGTCCGGGACTAGCGTTCTTC. This encodes CASSLALSPGLAFF.

V gene TRBV18 combines with J gene TRBJ1-1; the D gene is possibly TRBD1 (6 bases). CDR1 is KGHSH, CDR2 LQKENI, per germline. V lost 2 bases and J lost 1, with 11 bases in between. CDR3 size: 15 residues. CDR3 bases: TGTGCCAGCTCACCAGGTGGAGGGGGGAACACTGAAGCTTTCTTT. It is translated as CASSPGGGGNTEAFF.

This clone was observed a handful of times. The V call is TRBV29-1, the J call TRBJ2-6; 7 bases are shared with TRBD1. V lost 3 bases to trimming and J lost 1 base; unmatched junction nucleotides: 0. The V gene's germline CDR1 is SQVTM and CDR2 ANQGSEA. The CDR3 covers 14 residues. Here the CDR3 DNA reads TGCAGCGTTGACAGGGGGTCTGGGGCCAACGTCCTGACTTTC. Protein product: CSVDRGSGANVLTF.

The J gene is TRBJ2-1, the V gene TRBV7-8; D remains ambiguous. Germline CDR1 SGHVS, CDR2 FQNEAQ. The CDR3 spans 13 residues. V was clipped by 4 bases and J by 7 bases, with 11 bases between them. This CDR3 reads CASSSDGTNEQFF. DNA of the CDR3: TGTGCCAGCAGCTCGGACGGAACGAATGAGCAGTTCTTC.

J is TRBJ2-1 and V is TRBV7-9; D not certain. V was clipped by 4 bases and J by 6 bases, with 10 bases between them. The CDR3 totals 13 residues. Germline loops: CDR1 SEHNR, CDR2 FQNEAQ (reference sequence). CDR3 bases: TGTGCCAGCAGCTCGGGCCGGATCAATGAGCAGTTCTTC. The encoded protein is CASSSGRINEQFF.

The chain joins TRBV18 to TRBJ1-6; 9 bases align to TRBD1. Germline V CDR1 and CDR2: KGHSH, LQKENI. J gave up 8 bases and V 2 bases, and 1 base lay outside the gene matches. The CDR3 sequence is 14 residues long. CDR3 sequence (DNA): TGTGCCAGCTCACCAGGGACAGGGCATTCACCCCTCCACTTT. Translating it yields CASSPGTGHSPLHF.